This T cell receptor (beta chain) was profiled in a study of blood T cell repertoires in COVID-19. Study information: Samples of COVID-19 (acute and convalescent) were obtained from the United States, Italy and Spain.

As originally analysed: Using reference gene primer amplification, nucleated cell counts were estimated. Sequenced by immunoSEQ multiplex PCR; TCRdb stores in-frame clones only, minus some. The V and J calls and clone size were taken over from that table, and D and trimming were inferred from the DNA. Among about 360,000 clones listed, around 84% were seen once. V dropped 0 bases and J dropped 4 bases, with 13 bases sitting between them. Germline CDR1 SGHRS, CDR2 YFSETQ. This CDR3 is 15 amino acids long. The chain couples TRBV5-1 to TRBJ2-5, with a tentative D call TRBD2 (7 bases). The TCR sequence derives from a human donor in a cohort sampled during active COVID-19. Sample: peripheral blood. The CDR3 bases are TGCGCCAGCAGCTTGGGGTCGGGGGGCGGAGAGACCCAGTACTTC. Translation: CASSLGSGGGETQYF.